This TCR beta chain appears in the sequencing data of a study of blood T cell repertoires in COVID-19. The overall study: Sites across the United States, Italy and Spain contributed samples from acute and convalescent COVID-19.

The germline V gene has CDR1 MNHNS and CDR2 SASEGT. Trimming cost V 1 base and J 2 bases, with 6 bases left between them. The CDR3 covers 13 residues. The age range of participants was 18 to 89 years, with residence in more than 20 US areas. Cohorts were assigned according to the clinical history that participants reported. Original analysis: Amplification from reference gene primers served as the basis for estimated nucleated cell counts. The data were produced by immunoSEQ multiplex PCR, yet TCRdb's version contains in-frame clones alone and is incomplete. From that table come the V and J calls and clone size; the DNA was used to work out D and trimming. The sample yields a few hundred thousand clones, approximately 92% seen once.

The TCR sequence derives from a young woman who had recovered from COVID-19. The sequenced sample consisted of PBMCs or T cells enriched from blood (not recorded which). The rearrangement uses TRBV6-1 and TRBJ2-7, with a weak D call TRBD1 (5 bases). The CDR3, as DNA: TGTGCCAGCAGTGAAGTCAGGGCCTACGAGCAGTACTTC. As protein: CASSEVRAYEQYF.